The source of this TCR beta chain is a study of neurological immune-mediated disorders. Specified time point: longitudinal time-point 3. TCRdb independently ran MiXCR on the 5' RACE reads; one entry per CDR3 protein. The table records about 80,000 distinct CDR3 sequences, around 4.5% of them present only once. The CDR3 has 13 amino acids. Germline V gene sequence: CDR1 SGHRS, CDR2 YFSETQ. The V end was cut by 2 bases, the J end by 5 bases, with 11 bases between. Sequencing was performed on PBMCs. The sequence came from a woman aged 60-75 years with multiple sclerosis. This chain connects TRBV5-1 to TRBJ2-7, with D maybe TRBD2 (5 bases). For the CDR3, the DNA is TGCGCCAGCAGCTTTGCCCCGGGAAACGAGCAGTACTTC. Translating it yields CASSFAPGNEQYF.